The 3 T cell receptor beta chains listed next were all sequenced from one sample in a study of cytomegalovirus exposure and HLA in healthy donors. Amplification used 60 Vbeta primers and 13 Jbeta primers. TCRdb's copy holds only in-frame clones and misses some; the assay was immunoSEQ multiplex PCR. Altogether 150,000 to 200,000 clones are present, roughly 87% being singletons, with the ten largest covering approximately 0.23%. Sequenced: PBMCs. The receptors stem from a girl younger than two in good health and CMV-seronegative.

CDR3 residues: CASSPRAGGLHEQYF. The CDR3 region has the DNA TGTGCCAGCTCACCACGGGCGGGAGGGCTCCACGAGCAGTACTTC. This chain joins TRBV18 and TRBJ2-7, with TRBD2 matching over 9 bases. Germline CDR1 and CDR2: KGHSH and LQKENI. This CDR3 comprises 15 residues. V shed 1 base, J shed 5 bases, and the junction held 6 bases outside the gene matches.

The rearrangement uses TRBV7-6 and TRBJ2-3, with 7 bases aligning to TRBD2. CDR3 size: 16 residues. J was trimmed by 2 bases and V by 2 bases; bases with no gene match: 7. Germline V gene sequence: CDR1 SGHVS, CDR2 FNYEAQ. The CDR3 DNA reads as TGTGCCAGCAGCTTATCCGCTAGCGGTTTCACAGATACGCAGTATTTT. It is translated as CASSLSASGFTDTQYF.

The chain links TRBV12-5 to TRBJ1-4; D is unclear. V dropped 3 bases and J dropped 2 bases, with 7 bases sitting between them. From germline, CDR1 is LGHNT and CDR2 FRNRAP. The CDR3 runs to 14 residues. The CDR3, as DNA: TGTGCTAGTGGTTTTGCGGGTACTAATGAAAAACTGTTTTTT. Translating gives CASGFAGTNEKLFF.